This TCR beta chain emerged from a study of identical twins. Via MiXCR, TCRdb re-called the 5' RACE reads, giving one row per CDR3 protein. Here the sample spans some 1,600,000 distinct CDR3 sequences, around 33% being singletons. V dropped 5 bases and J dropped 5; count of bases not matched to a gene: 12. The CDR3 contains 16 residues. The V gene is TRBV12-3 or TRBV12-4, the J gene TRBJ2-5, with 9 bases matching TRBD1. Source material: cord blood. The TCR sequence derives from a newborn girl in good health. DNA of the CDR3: TGTGCCAGCAGTCCTCGAGGGACAGGGTTGGGGGAGACCCAGTACTTC. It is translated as CASSPRGTGLGETQYF.